This is a list of T cell receptor beta chains from one sample in a study of T cell clones after liver transplantation. Clones were sequenced by immunoSEQ multiplex PCR, and TCRdb holds only the in-frame ones, with some missing. Among some 120,000 clones, 75% to 95% were seen once, and the ten largest hold approximately 0.84%. Sample: CD4+ T cells from blood, taken 12 months after liver transplant. The receptors derive from a human patient who received a liver transplant. Some T cells may possibly be graft donor cells. CDR3s include the opening cysteine and the closing phenylalanine or tryptophan. D genes are given only for firm matches. Clone size is not always given. Where it is, it says once, few, many or a class for expanded clones.

>.|14|TRBV19|TRBJ1-2|.
TGTGCCAGTAGTTTCACCGGGACAAACTATGGCTACACCTTC
CASSFTGTNYGYTF
>.|12|TRBV5-1|TRBJ2-7|.
TGCGCCAGCAGTTTGAAGGGCTACGAGCAGTACTTC
CASSLKGYEQYF
>.|13|TRBV25-1|TRBJ1-1|.
TGTGCCAGCAGACTCAATCCGGGTTTAGAAGCTTTCTTT
CASRLNPGLEAFF
>.|16|TRBV19|TRBJ2-2|TRBD1
TGTGCCAGTAGTGGTCCCGGGACAGGGGGCGGCGGGGAGCTGTTTTTT
CASSGPGTGGGGELFF
>few|14|TRBV7-9|TRBJ1-2|.
TGTGCCAGCAGGCCCGTCACAGGGCCCGATGGCTACACCTTC
CASRPVTGPDGYTF
>.|15|TRBV9|TRBJ2-1|.
TGTGCCAGCAGCGTAGGTCTTGGTCTATACAATGAGCAGTTCTTC
CASSVGLGLYNEQFF
>few|15|TRBV5-1|TRBJ1-2|.
TGCGCCAGCAGCCCGGGGGACGCCCTTGAAAGGGGCTACACCTTC
CASSPGDALERGYTF
>.|13|TRBV9|TRBJ2-5|TRBD1
TGTGCCAGCAGCGACAGGGGTGGAGAGACCCAGTACTTC
CASSDRGGETQYF
>.|17|TRBV9|TRBJ1-3|.
TGTGCCAGCAGCGTAGGATGGACACGCGTCTCTGGAAACACCATATATTTT
CASSVGWTRVSGNTIYF
>.|15|TRBV6-6|TRBJ2-2|TRBD1
TGTGCCAGCAGTTATCGGGCAGGGGGAACCGGGGAGCTGTTTTTT
CASSYRAGGTGELFF
>.|14|TRBV19|TRBJ1-4|.
TGTGCCAGTAGTATAGAGCAGGGTGGAGAAAAACTGTTTTTT
CASSIEQGGEKLFF
>.|13|TRBV28|TRBJ1-2|.
TGTGCCAGCAACCCCGGGTCGCCCCATGGCTACACCTTC
CASNPGSPHGYTF
>.|14|TRBV28|TRBJ2-1|.
TGTGCCAGCAGCCCCACTCTGGCTGGATCTAAGCAGTTCTTC
CASSPTLAGSKQFF
>.|15|TRBV5-1|TRBJ2-7|TRBD2
TGCGCCAGCAGCTTGCGCGGACTAGCGGATTACGAGCAGTACTTC
CASSLRGLADYEQYF
>once|16|TRBV18|TRBJ2-5|.
TGTGCCAGCTCACCACGGGGTTTTGGAGGGGGAGAGACCCAGTACTTC
CASSPRGFGGGETQYF
>once|15|TRBV27|TRBJ2-7|.
TGTGCCAGCAGATCACTAGAGGCGGCCTCCTACGAGCAGTACTTC
CASRSLEAASYEQYF
>.|14|TRBV10-3|TRBJ1-2|.
TGTGCCATCAGTGAGGGGCAGCTAGAGTATGGCTACACCTTC
CAISEGQLEYGYTF
>medium-sized|13|TRBV14|TRBJ1-1|.
TGTGCCAGCAGCCCCAGGGGGAACACTGAAGCTTTCTTT
CASSPRGNTEAFF
>.|13|TRBV28|TRBJ2-1|.
TGTGCCAGCAGTTCAGGTGCTGCCAATGAGCAGTTCTTC
CASSSGAANEQFF
>.|15|TRBV28|TRBJ2-5|TRBD1
TGTGCCAGCAGTTTATATGGGACAGGGACGGAGACCCAGTACTTC
CASSLYGTGTETQYF
>.|16|TRBV19|TRBJ2-1|TRBD2
TGTGCCAGTAGTATCGAGGGACTAGCAACCTACAATGAGCAGTTCTTC
CASSIEGLATYNEQFF
>.|14|TRBV7-9|TRBJ1-4|.
TGTGCCAGCAGCTCCCGGGAAAACAATGAAAAACTGTTTTTT
CASSSRENNEKLFF
>.|15|TRBV11-3|TRBJ2-3|.
TGTGCCAGCACTCGCTCTGTCGTTAGCACAGATACGCAGTATTTT
CASTRSVVSTDTQYF
>.|14|TRBV2|TRBJ1-5|TRBD1
TGTGCCAGCAAGCCCGGACAGGGCGATCAGCCCCAGCATTTT
CASKPGQGDQPQHF
>.|14|TRBV12-5|TRBJ1-5|TRBD1
TGTGCTAGTGGTACCCAGGGGGCTGGACAGCCCCAGCATTTT
CASGTQGAGQPQHF
>.|17|TRBV7-6|TRBJ2-4|TRBD2
TGTGCCAGCAGTCAAGTAGCGGGAGGGGTAGCCAAAAACATTCAGTACTTC
CASSQVAGGVAKNIQYF
>.|15|TRBV6-5|TRBJ2-6|.
TGTGCCAGCAGTACCGCGGGGATTGGGGCCAACGTCCTGACTTTC
CASSTAGIGANVLTF
>.|16|TRBV19|TRBJ1-5|.
TGTGCCAGTAGTATAGGGAGGGGGGCCTCCAATCAGCCCCAGCATTTT
CASSIGRGASNQPQHF
>.|12|TRBV5-6|TRBJ2-1|.
TGTGCCAGCAGCTTGAAGGACAATGAGCAGTTCTTC
CASSLKDNEQFF
>once|15|TRBV5-1|TRBJ2-6|.
TGCGCCAGCAGCCCAACGGACTCTGGGGCCAACGTCCTGACTTTC
CASSPTDSGANVLTF
>.|16|TRBV28|TRBJ1-3|.
TGTGCCAGCAGTTTCCTGGGTGAGGTCTCTGGAAACACCATATATTTT
CASSFLGEVSGNTIYF
>once|15|TRBV7-2|TRBJ2-7|TRBD2
TGTGCCAGCAGCTTGGCTTATAGCGGGAGAAACGAGCAGTACTTC
CASSLAYSGRNEQYF
>.|12|TRBV29-1|TRBJ1-1|.
TGCAGCGTTGGGACGGTGAACACTGAAGCTTTCTTT
CSVGTVNTEAFF
>.|16|TRBV10-3|TRBJ2-5|TRBD2
TGTGCCGTAGCGGTGACTAGCGGGATCCCCCAAGAGACCCAGTACTTC
CAVAVTSGIPQETQYF
>.|13|TRBV25-1|TRBJ1-2|.
TGTGCCAGCAGTGACCAGGGTCTTTATGGCTACACCTTC
CASSDQGLYGYTF
>.|14|TRBV15|TRBJ2-5|.
TGTGCCACCAGCAGAGATCGCCAGCAAGAGACCCAGTACTTC
CATSRDRQQETQYF
>few|13|TRBV5-1|TRBJ2-3|.
TGCGCCAGCAGCGTGGGATCGACAGATACGCAGTATTTT
CASSVGSTDTQYF
>.|15|TRBV7-6|TRBJ2-3|TRBD1
TGTGCCAGCAGCGCCGGCGGGCAGGGGGTAGATACGCAGTATTTT
CASSAGGQGVDTQYF
>.|14|TRBV19|TRBJ2-7|.
TGTGCCAGTAGTATCGGACAATTCTCCTACGAGCAGTACTTC
CASSIGQFSYEQYF
>.|15|TRBV19|TRBJ2-7|TRBD2
TGTGCCAGTAGTATCGGACTAGCGGGCCCCTACGAGCAGTACTTC
CASSIGLAGPYEQYF
>.|15|TRBV5-6|TRBJ1-5|.
TGTGCCAGCAGGAGAGGGGGTCTTAGCAATCAGCCCCAGCATTTT
CASRRGGLSNQPQHF
>.|15|TRBV11-2|TRBJ1-5|.
TGTGCCAGCAGCTCCGACGGGACGAGCAATCAGCCCCAGCATTTT
CASSSDGTSNQPQHF
>.|11|TRBV20-1|TRBJ2-3|.
TGCAGTGCTACTGGCGTCGATACGCAGTATTTT
CSATGVDTQYF
>.|15|TRBV6-1|TRBJ2-7|.
TGTGCCAGCAGGAGTAGGGGTGAAGTATCGTACGAGCAGTACTTC
CASRSRGEVSYEQYF
>.|13|TRBV28|TRBJ1-2|TRBD1
TGTGCCAGCAGGAACGGACAGGGCTATGGCTACACCTTC
CASRNGQGYGYTF
>.|14|TRBV7-6|TRBJ2-5|.
TGTGCCAGCAGCTTAGCGCCGGGTCCGGAGACCCAGTACTTC
CASSLAPGPETQYF
>.|16|TRBV7-3|TRBJ2-5|.
TGTGCCAGCAGCCAGGCCCCCGGACTACTCCAAGAGACCCAGTACTTC
CASSQAPGLLQETQYF
>.|13|TRBV5-6|TRBJ2-5|TRBD2
TGTGCCAGCAGCTTGGCGGGAGGAGAGACCCAGTACTTC
CASSLAGGETQYF